This TCR beta chain was recorded in a study of regulatory T cells in long-lasting Graves disease. Relying on iRepertoire HTBI primers and Arm-PCR of CDR3 regions, the team built TCR beta libraries. TCRdb processed the multiplex PCR reads anew with MiXCR; each CDR3 protein has one entry. Here the sample spans a few hundred thousand distinct CDR3 sequences, 16% being singletons. Study findings and constraints: Newly diagnosed disease favored TRBV20-1 and TRBJ2-1 over persistent disease.

Looked up from germline, CDR1 is SGHRS and CDR2 is YFSETQ. This CDR3 region has 14 residues. V was shortened by 4 bases and J by 1 base, with 11 bases between the two germline ends. Time point here: newly diagnosed GD, antithyroid drugs for less than 3 months. Isolated PBMC RNA provided the starting material for the TCR library. A volume of about 9 milliliters of peripheral blood was collected in EDTA tubes. On this clonotype itself: Its cognate antigen is unknown.

The same specimen was also included in a second study, on T cells in Graves' hyperthyroidism and ophthalmopathy. That source reports: The TCR CDR3 first-round RT-PCR relied on the HTBI primer set.

The chain joins TRBV5-1 to TRBJ1-1; D is perhaps TRBD1 (6 bases). The receptor comes from a man in his forties or fifties with Graves disease. The specimen was peripheral blood mononuclear cells (PBMCs), collected at new diagnosis, from a patient treated with antithyroid drugs. This CDR3 is CASSPQGPNTEAFF. The CDR3 DNA is TGCGCCAGCAGCCCACAGGGCCCGAACACTGAAGCTTTCTTT. Together with reference TRBV5-1 and TRBJ1-1, the CDR3 gives the full variable domain: KAGVTQTPRYLIKTRGQQVTLSCSPISGHRSVSWYQQTPGQGLQFLFEYFSETQRNKGNFPGRFSGRQFSNSRSEMNVSTLELGDSALYLCASSPQGPNTEAFFGQGTRLTVV.